Listed below are T cell receptor beta chains from one sample, sequenced in a study of metastatic and nonmetastatic thyroid tumors. With MiXCR, TCRdb reprocessed the PCR reads. The profile covers about 35,000 clones, with 30% to 40% appearing a single time and 15% to 20% taken by the ten largest. The sample was tumor tissue. The source is a female donor with papillary thyroid cancer or a benign thyroid nodule (not recorded which). Some clones in this sample may be carry-over from other donors' samples. The CDR3 runs from the conserved cysteine through the conserved F or W. Clone sizes are given selectively: once, few, many, or a class where the clone is expanded.

clone size	V gene	J gene	CDR3 protein
few	TRBV6-1	TRBJ2-1	CASNGGSSYNEQFF
-	TRBV20-1	TRBJ2-2	CSARESRENTGELFF
-	TRBV2	TRBJ2-1	CASSETSGSYGEQFF
-	TRBV4-3	TRBJ1-5	CASSQDRVGAKPQHF
-	TRBV28	TRBJ2-1	CASSPPGEAYNEQFF
few	TRBV2	TRBJ2-2	CASMRRGTGELFF
few	TRBV7-9	TRBJ2-7	CASSSPDRGPYEQYF
-	TRBV27	TRBJ2-7	CASSFYPGQGDLKRYF
-	TRBV20-1	TRBJ2-5	CSARDGGTAQETQYF
-	TRBV7-2	TRBJ2-5	CASSRGGWETQYF
large	TRBV24-1	TRBJ2-7	CATSQGSYEQYF
-	TRBV7-6	TRBJ2-5	CASSFGGQRETQYF
-	TRBV28	TRBJ1-1	CASRTGQGNTEAFF
-	TRBV28	TRBJ2-7	CASSSSTVRDEQYF
few	TRBV6-5	TRBJ2-1	CASSSGTSISNEQFF
-	TRBV30	TRBJ2-3	CAWRRLAGGADTQYF
-	TRBV28	TRBJ2-7	CASSQPGGGEQYF